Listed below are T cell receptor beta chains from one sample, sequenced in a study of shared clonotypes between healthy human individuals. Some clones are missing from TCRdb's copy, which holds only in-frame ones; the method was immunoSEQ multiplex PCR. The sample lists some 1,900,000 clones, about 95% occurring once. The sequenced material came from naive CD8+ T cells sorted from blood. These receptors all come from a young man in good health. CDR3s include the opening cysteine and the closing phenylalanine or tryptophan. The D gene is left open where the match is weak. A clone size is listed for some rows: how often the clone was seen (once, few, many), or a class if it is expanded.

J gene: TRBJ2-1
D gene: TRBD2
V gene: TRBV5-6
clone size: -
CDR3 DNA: TGTGCCAGCAGCTTAGCGGGGGACGGTTACAATGAGCAGTTCTTC
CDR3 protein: CASSLAGDGYNEQFF

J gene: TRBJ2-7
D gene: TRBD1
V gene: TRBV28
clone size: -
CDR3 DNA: TGTGCCAGCAATCCAGGGGGTTCCCCCTACGAGCAGTACTTC
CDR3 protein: CASNPGGSPYEQYF

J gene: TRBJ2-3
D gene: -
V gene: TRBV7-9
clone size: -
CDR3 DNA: TGTGCCAGCAGCCGGGGGGCCCCTCCCACAGATACGCAGTATTTT
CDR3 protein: CASSRGAPPTDTQYF

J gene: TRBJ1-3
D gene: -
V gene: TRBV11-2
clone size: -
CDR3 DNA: TGTGCCAGCAGCTCCCCCCCCTCTGGAAACACCATATATTTT
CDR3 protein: CASSSPPSGNTIYF

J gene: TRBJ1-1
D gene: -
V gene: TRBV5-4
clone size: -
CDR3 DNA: TGTGCCAGCAGCTTGGACGTTGCTATGAACACTGAAGCTTTCTTT
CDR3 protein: CASSLDVAMNTEAFF

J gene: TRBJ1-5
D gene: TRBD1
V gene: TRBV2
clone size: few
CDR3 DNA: TGTGCCAGCAGGGACGGGACAGGGGGATTCCAGCCCCAGCATTTT
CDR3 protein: CASRDGTGGFQPQHF

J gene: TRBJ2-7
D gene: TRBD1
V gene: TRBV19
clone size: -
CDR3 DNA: TGTGCCAGTAGCTACAGACAGGGCTACGAGCAGTACTTC
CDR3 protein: CASSYRQGYEQYF

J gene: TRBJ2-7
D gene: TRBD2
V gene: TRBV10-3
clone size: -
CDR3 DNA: TGTGCCATCAGTGGGATTAGCGGGAGGGACACCTACGAGCAGTACTTC
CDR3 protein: CAISGISGRDTYEQYF

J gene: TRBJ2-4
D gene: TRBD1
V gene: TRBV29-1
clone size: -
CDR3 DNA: TGCAGCGCCGGACAGGGGGCACCAGCCAAAAACATTCAGTACTTC
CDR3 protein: CSAGQGAPAKNIQYF

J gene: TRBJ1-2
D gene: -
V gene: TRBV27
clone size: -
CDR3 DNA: TGTGCCAGCAGTTCGGGACTGCTATATGGCTACACCTTC
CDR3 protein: CASSSGLLYGYTF

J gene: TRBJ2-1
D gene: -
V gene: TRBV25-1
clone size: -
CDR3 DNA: TGTGCCAGCAGTGTTGTGGGATACAATGAGCAGTTCTTC
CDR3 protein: CASSVVGYNEQFF

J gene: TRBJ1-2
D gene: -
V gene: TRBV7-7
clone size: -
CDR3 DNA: TGTGCTAGCAGCTTAGAGGAAGGACAGCTTCGACCGGTAAGCTACACCTTC
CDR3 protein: CASSLEEGQLRPVSYTF

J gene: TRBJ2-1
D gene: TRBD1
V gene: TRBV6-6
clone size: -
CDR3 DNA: TGTGCCAGCAGTCCGACAGGGGTTTACAATGAGCAGTTCTTC
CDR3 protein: CASSPTGVYNEQFF

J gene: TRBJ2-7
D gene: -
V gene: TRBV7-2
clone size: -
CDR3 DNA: TGTGCCAGCAGCCCGGGGAGCGGCGAGCAGTACTTC
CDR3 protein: CASSPGSGEQYF

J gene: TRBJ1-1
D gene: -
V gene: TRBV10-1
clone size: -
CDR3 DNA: TGCGCCAGCAGTGAGTTCCAGGGAGGTAACACTGAAGCTTTCTTT
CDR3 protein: CASSEFQGGNTEAFF

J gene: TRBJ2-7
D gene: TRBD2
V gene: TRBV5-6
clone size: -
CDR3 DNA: TGTGCCAGCAGCTTGTATGCTAGCGGGGGATACTCCTACGAGCAGTACTTC
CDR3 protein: CASSLYASGGYSYEQYF

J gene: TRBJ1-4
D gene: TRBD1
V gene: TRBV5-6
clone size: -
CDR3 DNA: TGTGCCAGCAGCTTGAATCCTGGGACAGCTAATGAAAAACTGTTTTTT
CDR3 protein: CASSLNPGTANEKLFF

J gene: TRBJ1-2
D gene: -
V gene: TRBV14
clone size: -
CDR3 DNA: TGTGCCAGCAGCCCAGGGAGTAACTATGGCTACACCTTC
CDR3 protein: CASSPGSNYGYTF

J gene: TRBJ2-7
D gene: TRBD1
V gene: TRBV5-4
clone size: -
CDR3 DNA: TGTGCCAGCAGCACCGGGACAGGGGTTTTATACGAGCAGTACTTC
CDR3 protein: CASSTGTGVLYEQYF

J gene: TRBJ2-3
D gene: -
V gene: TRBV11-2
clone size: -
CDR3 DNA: TGTGCCAGCAGCTTAGATCGGAGGGGGCGAACAGATACGCAGTATTTT
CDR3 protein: CASSLDRRGRTDTQYF

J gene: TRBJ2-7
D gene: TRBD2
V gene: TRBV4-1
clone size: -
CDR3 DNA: TGCGCCAGCAGCCCTGGACTAGCGGGGGCAAACTACGAGCAGTACTTC
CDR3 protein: CASSPGLAGANYEQYF

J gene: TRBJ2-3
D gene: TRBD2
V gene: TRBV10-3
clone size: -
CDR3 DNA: TGTGCCATCAGTGAGTATACTAGCGGGATGGATACGCAGTATTTT
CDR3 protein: CAISEYTSGMDTQYF

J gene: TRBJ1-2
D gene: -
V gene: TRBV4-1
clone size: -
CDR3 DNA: TGCGCCAGCAGCCAAGATCCGGGGCCGAACTATGGCTACACCTTC
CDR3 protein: CASSQDPGPNYGYTF

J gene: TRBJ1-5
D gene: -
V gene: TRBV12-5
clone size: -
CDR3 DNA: TGTGCTAGACCCTGGGCTTCCCATTCGAGCAATCAGCCCCAGCATTTT
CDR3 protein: CARPWASHSSNQPQHF

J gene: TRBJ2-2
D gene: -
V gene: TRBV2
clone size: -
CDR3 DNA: TGTGCCAGCAGTGAAGAAGGCGATAGCGGAGACACCGGGGAGCTGTTTTTT
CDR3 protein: CASSEEGDSGDTGELFF

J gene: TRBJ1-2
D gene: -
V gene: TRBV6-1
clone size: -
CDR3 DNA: TGTGCCAGCAGTGAAACGACAGCCTCTGTCTATGGCTACACCTTC
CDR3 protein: CASSETTASVYGYTF

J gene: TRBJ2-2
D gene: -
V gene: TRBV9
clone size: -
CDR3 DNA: TGTGCCAGCAGCCCCAGTGGGTTGAACACCGGGGAGCTGTTTTTT
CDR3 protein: CASSPSGLNTGELFF

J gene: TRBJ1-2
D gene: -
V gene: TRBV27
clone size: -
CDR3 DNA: TGTGCCAGCTCTGTTGACAGGAGATATGGCTACACCTTC
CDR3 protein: CASSVDRRYGYTF

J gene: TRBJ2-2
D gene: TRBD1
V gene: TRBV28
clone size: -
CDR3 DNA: TGTGCCAGCAGCTCCTGGGCCAGGGGGAACGACTACACCGGGGAGCTGTTTTTT
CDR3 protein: CASSSWARGNDYTGELFF

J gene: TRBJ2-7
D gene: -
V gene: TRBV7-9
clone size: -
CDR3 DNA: TGTGCCAGCAGCTTATGGGGGACTGGTGTTGTGTACGAGCAGTACTTC
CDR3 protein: CASSLWGTGVVYEQYF

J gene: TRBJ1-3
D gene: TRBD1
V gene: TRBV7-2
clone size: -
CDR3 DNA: TGTGCCAGCAGCCTCGACAGGGACTCTGGAAACACCATATATTTT
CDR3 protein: CASSLDRDSGNTIYF

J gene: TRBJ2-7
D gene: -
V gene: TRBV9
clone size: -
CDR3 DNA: TGTGCCAGCAGCGGGACGGCTTACGAGCAGTACTTC
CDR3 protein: CASSGTAYEQYF

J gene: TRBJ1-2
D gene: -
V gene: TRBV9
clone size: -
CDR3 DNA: TGTGCCAGCAGCGTAGAGGGGCCAGCCTATGGCTACACCTTC
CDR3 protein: CASSVEGPAYGYTF

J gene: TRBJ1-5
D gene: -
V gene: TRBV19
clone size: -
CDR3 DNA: TGTGCCAGTATGGGACTCTGGGGGGATCAGCCCCAGCATTTT
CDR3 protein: CASMGLWGDQPQHF

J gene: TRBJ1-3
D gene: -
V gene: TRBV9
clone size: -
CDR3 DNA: TGTGCCAGCAGCCCTTGGGATGGAAACACCATATATTTT
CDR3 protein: CASSPWDGNTIYF

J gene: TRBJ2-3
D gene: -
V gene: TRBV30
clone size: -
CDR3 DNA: TGTGCCTGGAAAACAGATACGCAGTATTTT
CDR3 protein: CAWKTDTQYF

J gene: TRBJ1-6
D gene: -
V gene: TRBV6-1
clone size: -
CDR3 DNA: TGTGCCAGCAGTGAAAGGGGGGACGGTATTAATTCACCCCTCCACTTT
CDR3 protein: CASSERGDGINSPLHF

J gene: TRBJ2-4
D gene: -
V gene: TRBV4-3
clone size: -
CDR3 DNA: TGCGCCAGCAGCCAGGAGTGGGTTTCAAACCGGGACGCTGGTCGCATTCAGTACTTC
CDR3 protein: CASSQEWVSNRDAGRIQYF

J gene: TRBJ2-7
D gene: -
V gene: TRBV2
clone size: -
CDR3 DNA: TGTGCCAGCAGCGGTTGGGGGCTAACCTACGAGCAGTACTTC
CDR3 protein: CASSGWGLTYEQYF

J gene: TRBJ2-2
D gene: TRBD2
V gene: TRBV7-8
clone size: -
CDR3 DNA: TGTGCCAGCAGCTTTGGACTAGCGGGGGTCCACACCGGGGAGCTGTTTTTT
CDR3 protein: CASSFGLAGVHTGELFF

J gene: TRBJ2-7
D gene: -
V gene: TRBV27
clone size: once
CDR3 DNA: TGTGCCAGCAGTCTAGACAGGATCTCCTACGAGCAGTACTTC
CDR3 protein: CASSLDRISYEQYF

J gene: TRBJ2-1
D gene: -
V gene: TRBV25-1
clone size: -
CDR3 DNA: TGTGCCAGCAGTGAGTCAGGGGTGGGGTACAATGAGCAGTTCTTC
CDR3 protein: CASSESGVGYNEQFF

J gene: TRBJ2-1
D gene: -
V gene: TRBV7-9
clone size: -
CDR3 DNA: TGTGCCAGCAGCTTACCAGACTCCAGCTCCTACAATGAGCAGTTCTTC
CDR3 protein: CASSLPDSSSYNEQFF

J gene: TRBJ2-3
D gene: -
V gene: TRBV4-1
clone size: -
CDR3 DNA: TGCGCCAGCAGCCCTAAAGCTACTAGCCCGGAGGATACGCAGTATTTT
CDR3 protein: CASSPKATSPEDTQYF

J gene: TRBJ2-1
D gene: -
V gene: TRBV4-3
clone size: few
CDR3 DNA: TGCGCCAGCAGCCAAGATCCCAGCTCCTACAATGAGCAGTTCTTC
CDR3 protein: CASSQDPSSYNEQFF

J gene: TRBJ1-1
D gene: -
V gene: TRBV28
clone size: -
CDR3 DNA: TGTGCCAGCAGTCTACTTTGGGGCACTGAAGCTTTCTTT
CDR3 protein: CASSLLWGTEAFF

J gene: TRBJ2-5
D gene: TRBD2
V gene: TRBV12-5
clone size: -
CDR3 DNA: TGTGCTAGTGGTTTGCCGGGACTAGCGGAAATCTTCCAAGAGACCCAGTACTTC
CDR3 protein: CASGLPGLAEIFQETQYF

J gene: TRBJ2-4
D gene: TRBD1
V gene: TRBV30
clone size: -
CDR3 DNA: TGTGCCTGGAGCGCGCCGGGACAGGGTGAACTAGCCAAAAACATTCAGTACTTC
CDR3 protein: CAWSAPGQGELAKNIQYF

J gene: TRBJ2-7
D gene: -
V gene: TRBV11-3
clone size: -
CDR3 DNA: TGTGCCAGCAGCCTGGGAAGGGGGGACTACGAGCAGTACTTC
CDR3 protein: CASSLGRGDYEQYF

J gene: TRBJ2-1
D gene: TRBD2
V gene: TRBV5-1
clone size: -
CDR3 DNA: TGCGCCAGCAGCCTTCTGACTAGCGGGGGATCTTCCTCCTACAATGAGCAGTTCTTC
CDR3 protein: CASSLLTSGGSSSYNEQFF

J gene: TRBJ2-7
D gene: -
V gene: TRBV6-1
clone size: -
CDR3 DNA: TGTGCCAGCAGTGATGACGGAAATAGCTTCTACGAGCAGTACTTC
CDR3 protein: CASSDDGNSFYEQYF

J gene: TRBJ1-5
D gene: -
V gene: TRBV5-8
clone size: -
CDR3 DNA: TGTGCCAGCAGCTTACCCTGGACGGAGGGGAATCAGCCCCAGCATTTT
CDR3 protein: CASSLPWTEGNQPQHF

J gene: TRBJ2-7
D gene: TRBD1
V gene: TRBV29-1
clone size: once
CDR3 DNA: TGCAGCGTGGGGACAGTCAGCTCCTACGAGCAGTACTTC
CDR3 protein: CSVGTVSSYEQYF

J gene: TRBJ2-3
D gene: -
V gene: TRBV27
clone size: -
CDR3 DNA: TGTGCCAGCAGTTTATTACGAACCGAAGGGAACACAGATACGCAGTATTTT
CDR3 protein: CASSLLRTEGNTDTQYF